This T cell receptor (beta chain) appears in the sequencing data of a study of tumor-infiltrating lymphocytes in primary liver carcinoma. Co-extracted RNA and DNA came from roughly 20-30 mg of unsorted bulk tissue. This clonotype was counted only a few times. Antigen unknown. Starting material of 500 to 600 ng total RNA yielded TCR beta cDNA via a constant-region primer. Modified slightly, ARM-PCR produced TCR beta libraries over three nested multiplex PCR rounds. TCRdb re-called the multiplex PCR reads through MiXCR, storing one row per CDR3 protein. The sample includes about 190,000 distinct CDR3 sequences, around four fifths of them seen just once. Study outcomes and limitations: Relative to blood, tumors carried a significantly larger fraction of the repertoire in their top 250 clones (p = 0.039).

The sequence was obtained from a middle-aged man with primary liver carcinoma and hepatitis B virus infection. The sample taken for sequencing was tumor tissue from primary liver carcinoma.

CDR3 amino acids: CASKETDDTEAFF. In DNA form, the CDR3 reads TGTGCCAGCAAGGAGACGGACGACACTGAAGCTTTCTTT. J is TRBJ1-1 and V is TRBV2; D unclear. Deletions cut 7 bases from V and 3 bases from J, with 12 bases between. This CDR3 is 13 amino acids long. The germline CDR1 and CDR2 sequences are SNHLY and FYNNEI.